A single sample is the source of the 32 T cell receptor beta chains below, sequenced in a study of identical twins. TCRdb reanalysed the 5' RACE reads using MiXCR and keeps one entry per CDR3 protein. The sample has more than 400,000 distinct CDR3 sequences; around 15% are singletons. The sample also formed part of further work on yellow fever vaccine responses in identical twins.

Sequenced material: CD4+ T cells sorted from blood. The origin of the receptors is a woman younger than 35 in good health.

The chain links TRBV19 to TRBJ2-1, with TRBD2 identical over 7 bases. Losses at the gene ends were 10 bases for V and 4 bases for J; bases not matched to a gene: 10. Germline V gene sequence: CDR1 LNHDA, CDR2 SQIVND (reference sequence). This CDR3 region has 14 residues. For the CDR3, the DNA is TGTGCCACCCGCGTGTCTAGCGGTTACAATGAGCAGTTCTTC. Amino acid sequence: CATRVSSGYNEQFF.

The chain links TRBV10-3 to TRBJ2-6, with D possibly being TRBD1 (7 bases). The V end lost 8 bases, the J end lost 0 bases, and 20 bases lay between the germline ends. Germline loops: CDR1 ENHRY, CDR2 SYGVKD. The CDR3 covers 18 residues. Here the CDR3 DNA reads TGTGCCATCGGGGGGCAGGGGGGCCAAATCTCTGGGGCCAACGTCCTGACTTTC. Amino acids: CAIGGQGGQISGANVLTF.

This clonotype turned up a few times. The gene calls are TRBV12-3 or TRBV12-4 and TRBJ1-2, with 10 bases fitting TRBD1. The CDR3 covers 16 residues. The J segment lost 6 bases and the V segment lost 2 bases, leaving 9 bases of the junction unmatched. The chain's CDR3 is CASSLRRTGGSDGYTF. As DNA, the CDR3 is TGTGCCAGCAGTTTACGGAGGACAGGGGGATCCGATGGCTACACCTTC.

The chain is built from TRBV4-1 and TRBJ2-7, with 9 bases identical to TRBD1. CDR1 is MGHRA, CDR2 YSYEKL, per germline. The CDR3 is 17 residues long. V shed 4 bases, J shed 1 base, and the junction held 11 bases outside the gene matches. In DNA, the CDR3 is TGCGCCAGCAGCCCACTGGGGGGACAGGGCGCATCCTACGAGCAGTACTTC. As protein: CASSPLGGQGASYEQYF.

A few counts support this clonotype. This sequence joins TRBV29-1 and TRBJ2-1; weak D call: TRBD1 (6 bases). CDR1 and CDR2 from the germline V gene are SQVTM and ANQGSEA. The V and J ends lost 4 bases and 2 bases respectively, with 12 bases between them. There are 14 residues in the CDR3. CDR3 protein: CSVAPRGAYNEQFF. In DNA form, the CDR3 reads TGCAGCGTTGCCCCCAGGGGAGCCTACAATGAGCAGTTCTTC.

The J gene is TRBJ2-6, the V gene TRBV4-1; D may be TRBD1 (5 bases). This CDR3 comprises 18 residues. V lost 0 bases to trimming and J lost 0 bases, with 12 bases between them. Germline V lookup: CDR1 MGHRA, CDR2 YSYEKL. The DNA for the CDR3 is TGCGCCAGCAGCCAAGATCAGGGTGTTCTCTCTGGGGCCAACGTCCTGACTTTC. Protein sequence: CASSQDQGVLSGANVLTF.

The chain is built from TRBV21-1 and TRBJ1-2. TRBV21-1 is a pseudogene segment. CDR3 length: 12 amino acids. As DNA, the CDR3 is TGTGCCAGCAGCAAGTTTTTCTATGGCTACACCTTC. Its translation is CASSKFFYGYTF.

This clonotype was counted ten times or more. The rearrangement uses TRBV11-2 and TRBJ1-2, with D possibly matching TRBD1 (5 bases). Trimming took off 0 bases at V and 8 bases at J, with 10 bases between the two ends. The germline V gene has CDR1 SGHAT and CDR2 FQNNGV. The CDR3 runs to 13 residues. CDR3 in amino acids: CASSLEGRGGYTF. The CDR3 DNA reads TGTGCCAGCAGCTTAGAGGGGCGCGGGGGCTACACCTTC.

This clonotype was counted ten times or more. CDR3: CASSHGTGNTGELFF. CDR3 DNA sequence: TGTGCCAGCAGCCACGGGACTGGCAACACCGGGGAGCTGTTTTTT. The chain joins TRBV14 to TRBJ2-2; D perhaps matches TRBD2 (6 bases). The CDR3 is 15 amino acids. CDR1 and CDR2 from the germline V gene are SGHDN and FVKESK. V lost 3 bases and J 2 bases, leaving 10 bases between the germline ends.

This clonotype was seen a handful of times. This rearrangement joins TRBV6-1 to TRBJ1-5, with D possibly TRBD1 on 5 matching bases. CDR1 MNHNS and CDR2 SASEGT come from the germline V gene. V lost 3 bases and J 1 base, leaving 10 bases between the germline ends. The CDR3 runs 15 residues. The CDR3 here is CASSDQGGSNQPQHF. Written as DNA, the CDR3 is TGTGCCAGCAGTGACCAGGGAGGAAGCAATCAGCCCCAGCATTTT.

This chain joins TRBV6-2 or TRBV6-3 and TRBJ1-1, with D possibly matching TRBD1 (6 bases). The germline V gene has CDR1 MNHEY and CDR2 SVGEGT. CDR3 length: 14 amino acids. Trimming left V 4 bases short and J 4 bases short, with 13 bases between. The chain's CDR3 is CASSSSDSVTEAFF. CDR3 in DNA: TGTGCCAGCAGTTCCTCGGACAGCGTCACTGAAGCTTTCTTT.

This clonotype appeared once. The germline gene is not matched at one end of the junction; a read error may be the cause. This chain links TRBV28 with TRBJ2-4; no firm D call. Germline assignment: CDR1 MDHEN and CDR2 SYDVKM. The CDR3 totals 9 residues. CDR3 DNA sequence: TGTGCCAGCAGTCCTGTCGCGCATTTC. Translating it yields CASSPVAHF. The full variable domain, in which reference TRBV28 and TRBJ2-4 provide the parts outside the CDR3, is DVKVTQSSRYLVKRTGEKVFLECVQDMDHENMFWYRQDPGLGLRLIYFSYDVKMKEKGDIPEGYSVSREKKERFSLILESASTNQTSMYLCASSPVAHFGAGTRLSVL.

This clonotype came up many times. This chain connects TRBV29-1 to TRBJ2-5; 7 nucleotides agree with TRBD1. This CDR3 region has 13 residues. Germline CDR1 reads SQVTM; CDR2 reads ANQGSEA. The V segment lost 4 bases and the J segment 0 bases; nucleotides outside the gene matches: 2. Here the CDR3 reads CSVGGQYQETQYF. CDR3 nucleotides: TGCAGCGTTGGGGGACAGTACCAAGAGACCCAGTACTTC.

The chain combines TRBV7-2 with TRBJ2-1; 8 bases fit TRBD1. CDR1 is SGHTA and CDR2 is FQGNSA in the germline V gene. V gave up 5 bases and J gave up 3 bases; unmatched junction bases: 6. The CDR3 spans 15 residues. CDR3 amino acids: CASSPRQGFYNEQFF. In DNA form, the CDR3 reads TGTGCCAGCAGCCCACGACAGGGGTTCTACAATGAGCAGTTCTTC.

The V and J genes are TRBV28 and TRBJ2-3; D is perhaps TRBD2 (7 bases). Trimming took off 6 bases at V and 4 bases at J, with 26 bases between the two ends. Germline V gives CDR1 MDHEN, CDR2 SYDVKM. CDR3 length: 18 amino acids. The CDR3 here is CASRPHRLGGEGADTQYF. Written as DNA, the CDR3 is TGTGCCAGCAGGCCCCACCGCCTTGGGGGGGAGGGGGCAGATACGCAGTATTTT.

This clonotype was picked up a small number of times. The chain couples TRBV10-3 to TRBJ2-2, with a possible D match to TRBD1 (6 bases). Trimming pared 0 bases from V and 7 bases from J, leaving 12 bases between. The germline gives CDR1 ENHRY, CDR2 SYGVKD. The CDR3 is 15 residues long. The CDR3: CAISESPGVDGELFF. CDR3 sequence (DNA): TGTGCCATCAGTGAGTCTCCAGGGGTCGACGGGGAGCTGTTTTTT.

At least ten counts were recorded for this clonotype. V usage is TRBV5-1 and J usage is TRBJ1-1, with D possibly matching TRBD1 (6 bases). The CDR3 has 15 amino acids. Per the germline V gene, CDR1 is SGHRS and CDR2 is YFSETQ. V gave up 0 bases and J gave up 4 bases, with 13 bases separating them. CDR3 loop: CASSLGPGALTEAFF. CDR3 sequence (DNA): TGCGCCAGCAGCTTGGGGCCGGGGGCGCTCACTGAAGCTTTCTTT. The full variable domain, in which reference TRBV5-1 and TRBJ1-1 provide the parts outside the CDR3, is KAGVTQTPRYLIKTRGQQVTLSCSPISGHRSVSWYQQTPGQGLQFLFEYFSETQRNKGNFPGRFSGRQFSNSRSEMNVSTLELGDSALYLCASSLGPGALTEAFFGQGTRLTVV.

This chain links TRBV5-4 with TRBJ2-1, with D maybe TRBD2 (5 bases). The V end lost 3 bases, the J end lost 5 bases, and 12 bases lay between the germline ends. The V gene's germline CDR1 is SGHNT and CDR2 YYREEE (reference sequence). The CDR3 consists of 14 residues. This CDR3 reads CASSWRQRNNEQFF. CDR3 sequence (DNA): TGTGCCAGCAGCTGGAGGCAAAGAAACAATGAGCAGTTCTTC.

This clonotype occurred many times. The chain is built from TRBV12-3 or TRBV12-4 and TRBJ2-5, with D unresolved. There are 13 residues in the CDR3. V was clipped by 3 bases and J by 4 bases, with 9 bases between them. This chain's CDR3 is CASSFPATETQYF. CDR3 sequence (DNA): TGTGCCAGCAGTTTCCCGGCCACAGAGACCCAGTACTTC.

The CDR3 reads CASSFLEGEQFF. DNA of the CDR3: TGTGCCAGCAGTTTCTTAGAGGGTGAGCAGTTCTTC. The chain links TRBV27 to TRBJ2-1; the D gene is possibly TRBD2 (5 bases). CDR3 length: 12 amino acids. The V end lost 3 bases, the J end lost 9 bases, and 9 bases lay between the germline ends. Germline CDR1 and CDR2: MNHEY and SMNVEV (reference sequence).

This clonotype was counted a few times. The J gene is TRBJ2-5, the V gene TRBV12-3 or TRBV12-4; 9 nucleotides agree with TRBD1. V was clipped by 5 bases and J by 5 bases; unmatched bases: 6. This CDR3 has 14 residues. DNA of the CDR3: TGTGCCAGCAGTACCCGGACAGGGGACGAGACCCAGTACTTC. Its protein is CASSTRTGDETQYF.

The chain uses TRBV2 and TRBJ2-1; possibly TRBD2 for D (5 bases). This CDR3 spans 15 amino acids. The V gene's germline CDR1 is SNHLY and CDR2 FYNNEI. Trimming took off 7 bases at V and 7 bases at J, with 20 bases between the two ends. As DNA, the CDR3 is TGTGCCAGCAAAACCCCCCTAGCCAGGTCGAATGAGCAGTTCTTC. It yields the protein CASKTPLARSNEQFF.

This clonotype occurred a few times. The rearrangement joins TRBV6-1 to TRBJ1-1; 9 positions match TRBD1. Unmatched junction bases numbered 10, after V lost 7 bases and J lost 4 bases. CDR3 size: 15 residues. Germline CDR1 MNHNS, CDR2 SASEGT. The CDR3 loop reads CASIDLGTGSTEAFF. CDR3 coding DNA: TGTGCCAGCATCGATCTCGGGACAGGGAGCACTGAAGCTTTCTTT.

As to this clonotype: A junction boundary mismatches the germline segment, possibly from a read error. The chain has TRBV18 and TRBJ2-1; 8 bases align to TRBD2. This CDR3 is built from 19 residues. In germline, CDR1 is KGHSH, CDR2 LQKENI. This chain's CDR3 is CASSPTPSGSPWGYNQQFF. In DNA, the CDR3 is TGTGCCAGCTCACCAACCCCCAGCGGGAGCCCCTGGGGTTACAATCAGCAGTTCTTC.

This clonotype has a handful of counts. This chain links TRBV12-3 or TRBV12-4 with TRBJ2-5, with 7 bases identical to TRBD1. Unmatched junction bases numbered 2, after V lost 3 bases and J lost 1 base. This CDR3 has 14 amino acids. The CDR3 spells CASSFAGGQETQYF. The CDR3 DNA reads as TGTGCCAGCAGTTTCGCAGGGGGCCAAGAGACCCAGTACTTC.

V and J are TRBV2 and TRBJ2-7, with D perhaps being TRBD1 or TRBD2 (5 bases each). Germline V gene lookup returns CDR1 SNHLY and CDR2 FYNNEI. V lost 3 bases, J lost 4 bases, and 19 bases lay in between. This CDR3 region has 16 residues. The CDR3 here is CASSDTNWDLPYEQYV. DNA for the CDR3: TGTGCCAGCAGTGATACAAACTGGGACCTTCCGTACGAGCAGTACGTC.

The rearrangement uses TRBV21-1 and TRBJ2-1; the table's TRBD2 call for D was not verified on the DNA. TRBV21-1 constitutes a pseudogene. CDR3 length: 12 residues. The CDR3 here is CASSKDPLGQFF. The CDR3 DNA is TGTGCCAGCAGCAAAGATCCCCTAGGGCAGTTCTTC.

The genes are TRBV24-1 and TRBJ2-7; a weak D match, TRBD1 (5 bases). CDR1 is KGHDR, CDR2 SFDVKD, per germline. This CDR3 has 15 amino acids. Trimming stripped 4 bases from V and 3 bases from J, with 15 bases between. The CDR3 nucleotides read TGTGCCACCAGTGACCCCGGAAGGGGTAACTACGAGCAGTACTTC. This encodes CATSDPGRGNYEQYF.

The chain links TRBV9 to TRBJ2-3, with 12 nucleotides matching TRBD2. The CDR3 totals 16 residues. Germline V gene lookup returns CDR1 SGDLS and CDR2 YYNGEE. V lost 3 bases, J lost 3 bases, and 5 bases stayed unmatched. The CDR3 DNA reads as TGTGCCAGCAGCGCCCTAGCGGGAGGGCCAACAGATACGCAGTATTTT. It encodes CASSALAGGPTDTQYF.

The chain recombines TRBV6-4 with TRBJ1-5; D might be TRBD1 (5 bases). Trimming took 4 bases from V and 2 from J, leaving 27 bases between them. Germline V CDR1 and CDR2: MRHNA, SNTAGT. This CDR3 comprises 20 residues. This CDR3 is CASSARRGSGSFMGNQPQHF. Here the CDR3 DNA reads TGTGCCAGCAGTGCTCGACGGGGGTCCGGAAGTTTTATGGGCAATCAGCCCCAGCATTTT.

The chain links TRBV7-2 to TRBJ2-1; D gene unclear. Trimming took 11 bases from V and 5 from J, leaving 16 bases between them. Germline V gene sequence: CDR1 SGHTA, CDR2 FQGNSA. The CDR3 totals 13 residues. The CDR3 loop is CACNLRAHNEQFF. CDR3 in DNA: TGTGCCTGCAACCTCCGGGCCCACAATGAGCAGTTCTTC.

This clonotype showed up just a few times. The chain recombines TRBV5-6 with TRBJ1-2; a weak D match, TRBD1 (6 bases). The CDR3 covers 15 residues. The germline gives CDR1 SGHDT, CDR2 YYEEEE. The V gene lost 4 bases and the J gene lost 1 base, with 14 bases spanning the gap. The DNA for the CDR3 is TGTGCCAGCAGCCCCTATGGGGGGCGTAACTATGGCTACACCTTC. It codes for CASSPYGGRNYGYTF.